The 17 T cell receptor beta chains in this list originate from one sample, sequenced in a study of blood T cell repertoires in COVID-19. Sequencing used immunoSEQ multiplex PCR; TCRdb keeps in-frame clones, though not all of them. The table includes roughly 40,000 clones, about 86% detected once. The sequencing sample was made of peripheral blood. These receptors originate from a man between 70 and 80 years old with acute or convalescent COVID-19.

This chain connects TRBV18 to TRBJ2-1; D remains ambiguous. This CDR3 comprises 14 residues. CDR1 is KGHSH and CDR2 is LQKENI in the germline V gene. V lost 2 bases, J lost 9 bases, and 14 bases lay in between. CDR3 loop: CASSPNSVSTEQFF. The DNA of the CDR3 is TGTGCCAGCTCACCAAATTCGGTTAGTACTGAGCAGTTCTTC.

By share of the sample, this clone is medium-sized. This chain links TRBV4-2 with TRBJ1-3, with TRBD1 matching 7 bases. Germline V lookup: CDR1 LGHNA, CDR2 YNFKEQ. J gave up 2 bases and V 0 bases, and 10 bases lay outside the gene matches. The CDR3 consists of 18 residues. Here the CDR3 reads CASSQEGTADLTGNTIYF. DNA of the CDR3: TGTGCCAGCAGCCAAGAAGGGACAGCCGATTTGACTGGAAACACCATATATTTT.

The CDR3 loop is CASSQAPGQFYEQYF. DNA for the CDR3: TGTGCCAGCAGCCAAGCGCCAGGGCAATTCTACGAGCAGTACTTC. The rearrangement uses TRBV3-1 (or the pseudogene TRBV3-2) and TRBJ2-7, with D possibly TRBD1 on 5 matching bases. There are 15 residues in the CDR3. CDR1 is LGHDT, CDR2 YNNKEL, per germline (reference sequence). Trimming took 1 base from V and 3 from J, leaving 13 bases between them.

This sequence joins TRBV9 and TRBJ2-5, with TRBD2 matching 8 bases. The CDR3 has 16 amino acids. Germline CDR1 is SGDLS and CDR2 is YYNGEE. V gave up 2 bases and J gave up 5 bases; unmatched junction bases: 11. CDR3 residues: CASSVSGRGGFETQYF. CDR3 coding DNA: TGTGCCAGCAGCGTCAGCGGTCGGGGGGGCTTTGAGACCCAGTACTTC. Variable domain in full (rest from reference TRBV9 and TRBJ2-5): DSGVTQTPKHLITATGQRVTLRCSPRSGDLSVYWYQQSLDQGLQFLIQYYNGEERAKGNILERFSAQQFPDLHSELNLSSLELGDSALYFCASSVSGRGGFETQYFGPGTRLLVL.

The CDR3 nucleotides are TGTGCCTGGCAGGTGAACACTGAAGCTTTCTTT. Encoded protein: CAWQVNTEAFF. The J gene is TRBJ1-1, the V gene TRBV30; D gene unclear. Trimming removed 5 bases from V and 0 bases from J, with 4 bases in between. The CDR3 covers 11 residues. CDR1 is GTSNPN and CDR2 is SVGIG in the germline V gene (reference sequence).

The J gene is TRBJ2-5, the V gene TRBV9, with 7 bases matching TRBD2. Germline CDR1 is SGDLS and CDR2 is YYNGEE. The CDR3 is 15 residues long. After removal of 0 bases from V and 4 bases from J, the junction contained 6 bases not matched to a gene. DNA of the CDR3: TGTGCCAGCAGCGTAGGGTCGGGAGGCGGAGAGACCCAGTACTTC. This gives the protein CASSVGSGGGETQYF.

This rearrangement joins TRBV6-6 to TRBJ2-1; 11 bases agree with TRBD1. Germline V lookup: CDR1 MNHNY, CDR2 SVGAGI (reference sequence). Trimming took 4 bases from V and 8 from J; bases not matched to a gene: 10. CDR3 length: 16 residues. The CDR3 sequence is CASSSRTGGMDHEQFF. CDR3 bases: TGTGCCAGCAGTTCCCGGACAGGGGGCATGGACCATGAGCAGTTCTTC.

The chain uses TRBV7-3 and TRBJ2-3; the match to TRBD2 covers 13 bases. CDR1 is SGHTA and CDR2 is FQGTGA in the germline V gene. The CDR3 is made up of 16 amino acids. The ends lost 5 bases at V and 3 bases at J; junction bases unmatched: 5. CDR3 protein: CASSRLAGGVTDTQYF. The DNA for the CDR3 is TGTGCCAGCAGCAGACTAGCGGGAGGAGTTACAGATACGCAGTATTTT.

The table lists this clone with a count of one. The V and J genes are TRBV5-1 and TRBJ1-5; D gene ambiguous. This CDR3 has 14 residues. Germline V gene data show CDR1 as SGHRS and CDR2 as YFSETQ. Deletions cut 5 bases from V and 0 bases from J, with 9 bases between. CDR3 DNA: TGCGCCAGCAGGGTAGACTATAGCAATCAGCCCCAGCATTTT. Protein sequence: CASRVDYSNQPQHF.

The chain is built from TRBV6-2 or TRBV6-3 and TRBJ1-1; D might be TRBD1 (5 bases). Germline V gene lookup returns CDR1 MNHEY and CDR2 SVGEGT. The germline V and J ends were trimmed by 0 bases and 10 bases, with 15 bases remaining between them. The CDR3 covers 14 residues. CDR3 amino acids: CASSYSKGATGAFF. DNA for the CDR3: TGTGCCAGCAGTTACTCGAAAGGGGCAACGGGAGCTTTCTTT.

This clone was detected once. This sequence joins TRBV20-1 and TRBJ2-1; the D gene is possibly TRBD2 (5 bases). The V gene's germline CDR1 is DFQATT and CDR2 SNEGSKA (reference sequence). Trimming took 5 bases from V and 9 from J, leaving 11 bases between them. This CDR3 region has 11 residues. The CDR3 DNA reads TGCAGTGCTGATAGAGCGGTTGAGCAGTTCTTC. The encoded protein is CSADRAVEQFF.

CDR3 protein: CASSRRTSGRSTDTQYF. The CDR3 coding sequence is TGTGCCAGCAGCAGACGGACTAGCGGGCGTAGCACAGATACGCAGTATTTT. The chain is built from TRBV7-2 and TRBJ2-3; 11 bases line up with TRBD2. The CDR3 has 17 amino acids. J was trimmed by 0 bases and V by 5 bases; bases with no gene match: 7. CDR1 and CDR2 (germline): SGHTA, FQGNSA.

The chain is built from TRBV4-2 and TRBJ1-1; 9 bases agree with TRBD1. CDR3 length: 17 residues. V was clipped by 4 bases and J by 4 bases; unmatched bases: 13. Germline V gene sequence: CDR1 LGHNA, CDR2 YNFKEQ. The CDR3 region is CASSRNGRRTGATEAFF. DNA for the CDR3: TGTGCCAGCAGCCGAAATGGTCGGCGGACAGGGGCCACTGAAGCTTTCTTT.

This chain links TRBV2 with TRBJ2-1, with TRBD2 identical over 10 bases. Losses at the gene ends were 2 bases for V and 0 bases for J; bases not matched to a gene: 13. The CDR3 length is 20 residues. Germline loops: CDR1 SNHLY, CDR2 FYNNEI. CDR3 sequence (DNA): TGTGCCAGCAGTGAACCTTTAGTAGCGGGGGGTACCAGCTCCTACAATGAGCAGTTCTTC. Its protein is CASSEPLVAGGTSSYNEQFF.

This chain joins TRBV25-1 and TRBJ1-2; D not certain. Trimming stripped 2 bases from V and 8 bases from J, with 12 bases between. The CDR3 is 13 residues long. Germline-derived CDR1 and CDR2 are MGHDK and SYGVNS. The chain's CDR3 is CASSEMGLAGYTF. Written as DNA, the CDR3 is TGTGCCAGCAGTGAAATGGGCCTCGCGGGCTACACCTTC.

V gene TRBV4-3 combines with J gene TRBJ2-1, with TRBD2 matching 10 bases. J lost 3 bases, V lost 4 bases, and 9 bases had no gene match. Germline V gene lookup returns CDR1 LGHNA and CDR2 YSLEER. The CDR3 totals 17 residues. The CDR3 sequence: CASSRRRTSGVYNEQFF. The CDR3 bases are TGCGCCAGCAGCCGCCGACGCACTAGCGGGGTCTACAATGAGCAGTTCTTC.

In this sample, this clone turned up once. V gene TRBV20-1 combines with J gene TRBJ1-5, with TRBD1 matching 11 bases. CDR1 is DFQATT, CDR2 SNEGSKA, per germline (reference sequence). This CDR3 has 15 amino acids. V was clipped by 3 bases and J by 7 bases; unmatched bases: 8. CDR3 residues: CSASPGQGDKQPQHF. The DNA of the CDR3 is TGCAGTGCTAGTCCGGGACAGGGGGACAAGCAGCCCCAGCATTTT.